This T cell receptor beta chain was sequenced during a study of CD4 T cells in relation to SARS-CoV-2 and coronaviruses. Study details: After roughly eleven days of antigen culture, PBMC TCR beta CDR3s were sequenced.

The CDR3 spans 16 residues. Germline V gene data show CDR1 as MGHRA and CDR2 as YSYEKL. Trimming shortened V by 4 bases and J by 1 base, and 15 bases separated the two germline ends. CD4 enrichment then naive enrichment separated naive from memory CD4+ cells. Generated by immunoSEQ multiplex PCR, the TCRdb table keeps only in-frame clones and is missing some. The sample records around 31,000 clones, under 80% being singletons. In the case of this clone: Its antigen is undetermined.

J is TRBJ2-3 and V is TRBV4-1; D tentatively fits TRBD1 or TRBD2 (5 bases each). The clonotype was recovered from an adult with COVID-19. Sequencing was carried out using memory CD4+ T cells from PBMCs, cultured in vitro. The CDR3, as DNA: TGCGCCAGCAGCCCGGGACCCCTTTCAGGCACAGATACGCAGTATTTT. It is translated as CASSPGPLSGTDTQYF.